This TCR beta chain was identified in a study of cytomegalovirus exposure and HLA in healthy donors. Repertoires were generated with immunoSEQ multiplex PCR, while TCRdb's copy carries only in-frame clones and drops some. The repertoire holds some 270,000 clones, with approximately 86% as singletons. From germline, CDR1 is SGHRS and CDR2 YFSETQ. The CDR3 has 16 residues. With 1 base clipped from V and 5 bases from J, the junction kept 4 bases outside the gene matches. The V call is TRBV5-1, the J call TRBJ2-4; 12 nucleotides line up with TRBD2. Material for sequencing was PBMCs. This sequence was found in a woman aged 18-30 years in good health and CMV-seronegative. The CDR3 is CASSLFPSGGENIQYF. The CDR3 DNA reads as TGCGCCAGCAGCTTGTTCCCTAGCGGGGGGGAAAACATTCAGTACTTC.